The rows below give T cell receptor beta chains drawn from one sample of a study of cytomegalovirus exposure and HLA in healthy donors. This table comes from immunoSEQ multiplex PCR, and its TCRdb copy is limited to in-frame clones, with some not included. The data show under 200,000 clones, with 60% to 85% seen just once and more than 5.5% held by the top ten. The sequencing input was PBMCs. These receptors were taken from a man aged 35-49 years in good health and CMV-seronegative. Each CDR3 is given with its conserved first and last residue. Fields, in order: J gene, D gene, V gene, CDR3 DNA, CDR3 protein. D genes are given only for firm matches.

TRBJ1-1	-	TRBV6-1	TGTGCCAGCAGCGCGACAGGGAACACTGAAGCTTTCTTT	CASSATGNTEAFF
TRBJ2-7	-	TRBV11-2	TGTGCCAGCAGCTTTCCTCCAGGGGTGGCCTCCTACGAGCAGTACTTC	CASSFPPGVASYEQYF
TRBJ2-5	TRBD1	TRBV19	TGTGCCAGTAGTATTGGGACAGGGAGTGAGACCCAGTACTTC	CASSIGTGSETQYF
TRBJ2-4	-	TRBV4-3	TGCGCCAGCAGCCCGGATAGGGGCGCCCAAGTCGGCATTCAGTACTTC	CASSPDRGAQVGIQYF
TRBJ2-1	-	TRBV19	TGTGCCAGTAGTATAAACCAGGGAGGTGAGCAGTTCTTC	CASSINQGGEQFF
TRBJ2-7	-	TRBV6-5	TGTGCCAGCAGTTTTCGACGGGTTGGCGAGCAGTACTTC	CASSFRRVGEQYF
TRBJ2-3	TRBD2	TRBV11-2	TGTGCCAGCAGCTTAGCCAGCGGGAGGACAGATACGCAGTATTTT	CASSLASGRTDTQYF
TRBJ2-7	-	TRBV18	TGTGCCAGCTCACGCGAGGACAGCTTCTACGAGCAGTACTTC	CASSREDSFYEQYF
TRBJ2-7	-	TRBV7-2	TGTGCCAGCAGCTCCTCACTAGGTCCCTACGAGCAGTACTTC	CASSSSLGPYEQYF
TRBJ2-7	TRBD1	TRBV4-3	TGCGCCAGCAGCCAAGATAGGGACAGCTACCGATACGAGCAGTACTTC	CASSQDRDSYRYEQYF
TRBJ2-7	-	TRBV13	TGTGCCAGCAGCTTCGACCGCGGCGAGCAGTACTTC	CASSFDRGEQYF
TRBJ1-3	TRBD1	TRBV6-6	TGTGCCAGCAGTCTCAGACAGGGAGACTCTGGAAACACCATATATTTT	CASSLRQGDSGNTIYF
TRBJ1-3	-	TRBV7-2	TGTGCCAGCAGCCAGAGAGGGCCAACTGGAAACACCATATATTTT	CASSQRGPTGNTIYF